One and the same sample provided the 15 T cell receptor beta chains below, sequenced in a study of blood T cell repertoires in COVID-19. Profiled with immunoSEQ multiplex PCR; TCRdb holds only in-frame clones, not every one. The table lists 140,000 or so clones, 76% of them singletons. Sequenced sample: peripheral blood. Receptor source: a man in his sixties with acute or convalescent COVID-19.

The chain employs TRBV6-5 and TRBJ2-3; D is ambiguous. V was clipped by 2 bases and J by 2 bases, with 11 bases between them. Germline V gene data show CDR1 as MNHEY and CDR2 as SVGAGI. This CDR3 has 15 residues. The CDR3 bases are TGTGCCAGCAGTTACGCAGCCAGGCACACAGATACGCAGTATTTT. Encoded protein: CASSYAARHTDTQYF.

V is TRBV2 and J is TRBJ1-5, with a tentative D call TRBD1 (6 bases). Deletions cut 2 bases from V and 0 bases from J, with 11 bases between. The CDR3 consists of 16 residues. Looked up from germline, CDR1 is SNHLY and CDR2 is FYNNEI. The chain's CDR3 is CASSETGNHSNQPQHF. The CDR3 DNA is TGTGCCAGCAGTGAAACAGGGAACCATAGCAATCAGCCCCAGCATTTT.

The chain couples TRBV30 to TRBJ2-3; 11 nucleotides line up with TRBD2. Germline lookup yields CDR1 GTSNPN and CDR2 SVGIG (reference sequence). CDR3 length equals 14 residues. V was clipped by 3 bases and J by 2 bases; unmatched bases: 1. As DNA, the CDR3 is TGTGCCTGGAGACTAGCGGGGGTCACAGATACGCAGTATTTT. The encoded protein is CAWRLAGVTDTQYF.

The gene calls are TRBV5-1 and TRBJ1-1; unclear D gene. Looked up from germline, CDR1 is SGHRS and CDR2 is YFSETQ. V dropped 1 base and J dropped 0 bases, with 16 bases sitting between them. This CDR3 is 17 amino acids long. The CDR3 DNA reads TGCGCCAGCAGCTTGCTTTATTTTAAGGAGATGAACACTGAAGCTTTCTTT. Protein: CASSLLYFKEMNTEAFF.

The chain uses TRBV27 and TRBJ2-3; the match to TRBD2 covers 10 bases. CDR1 and CDR2 from the germline V gene are MNHEY and SMNVEV (reference sequence). The CDR3 consists of 16 residues. J gave up 2 bases and V 6 bases, and 8 bases lay outside the gene matches. The CDR3 spells CASRPGLARNTDTQYF. CDR3 nucleotides: TGTGCCAGCAGGCCGGGACTAGCGAGAAACACAGATACGCAGTATTTT.

This clone was observed a few times. The chain is built from TRBV5-8 and TRBJ2-7; perhaps TRBD2 as D (6 bases). The CDR3 runs to 13 residues. CDR1 SGHTS and CDR2 YDEGEE come from the germline V gene. Deletions cut 1 base from V and 3 bases from J, with 8 bases between. CDR3 sequence reads: CASSLRGNYEQYF. CDR3 in DNA: TGTGCCAGCAGCTTGCGGGGGAACTACGAGCAGTACTTC.

This clone was counted many times. V usage is TRBV30 and J usage is TRBJ2-2, with D uncertain. Trimming left V 8 bases short and J 9 bases short, with 13 bases between. The CDR3 has 11 amino acids. Germline V gene data show CDR1 as GTSNPN and CDR2 as SVGIG (reference sequence). The CDR3 nucleotides are TGTGCCCTGTCAAGAAACAGGGAGCTGTTTTTT. It codes for CALSRNRELFF.

This clone appeared once. The chain recombines TRBV7-3 with TRBJ2-3; 13 bases line up with TRBD2. This CDR3 is built from 16 residues. Germline CDR1 reads SGHTA; CDR2 reads FQGTGA. V shed 2 bases and J 6 bases; nucleotides not matched to a gene: 5. CDR3 coding DNA: TGTGCCAGCAGCTTAGCACTAGCGGGAGGGAGGGATACGCAGTATTTT. Its protein is CASSLALAGGRDTQYF.

The V call is TRBV7-2, the J call TRBJ2-1, with D maybe TRBD2 (6 bases). V lost 5 bases, J lost 2 bases, and 16 bases lay in between. This CDR3 region has 16 residues. Germline V lookup: CDR1 SGHTA, CDR2 FQGNSA. The CDR3 region is CASSQTLATPYNEQFF. DNA for the CDR3: TGTGCCAGCAGCCAAACGCTAGCGACGCCCTACAATGAGCAGTTCTTC.

This sequence joins TRBV6-5 and TRBJ1-4; 8 bases fit TRBD1. The germline V gene encodes CDR1 MNHEY and CDR2 SVGAGI. CDR3 length: 15 residues. V gave up 2 bases and J gave up 5 bases; unmatched junction bases: 4. The CDR3 loop is CASSYATGGNEKLFF. In DNA, the CDR3 is TGTGCCAGCAGTTACGCAACAGGGGGGAATGAAAAACTGTTTTTT.

The genes are TRBV19 and TRBJ2-3; D is perhaps TRBD2 (6 bases). V lost 4 bases to trimming and J lost 7 bases, with 12 bases between them. This CDR3 contains 13 residues. Germline CDR1 and CDR2: LNHDA and SQIVND (reference sequence). Here the CDR3 DNA reads TGTGCCAGTAGTAAAGGAGGGTGGAATACGCAGTATTTT. Encoded protein: CASSKGGWNTQYF.

The chain is built from TRBV18 and TRBJ2-7, with 10 bases matching TRBD1. The trim removed 4 bases at V and 1 base at J, leaving 4 bases unmatched. Per germline, CDR1 KGHSH and CDR2 LQKENI. The CDR3 totals 15 residues. The CDR3 sequence: CASSRWTGGSYEQYF. CDR3 in DNA: TGTGCCAGCTCACGTTGGACAGGGGGGTCCTACGAGCAGTACTTC.

The rearrangement uses TRBV4-1 and TRBJ2-3; tentative D call: TRBD2 (5 bases). This CDR3 has 16 amino acids. Germline V gives CDR1 MGHRA, CDR2 YSYEKL. V lost 1 base and J lost 4, with 15 bases in between. In DNA form, the CDR3 reads TGCGCCAGCAGCCAAGTAGAGGAGGTAGCGCCAGATACGCAGTATTTT. Its translation: CASSQVEEVAPDTQYF.

This rearrangement joins TRBV5-1 to TRBJ2-1, with 8 positions matching TRBD2. This CDR3 contains 15 residues. V lost 5 bases and J lost 1; bases outside the gene matches: 5. Germline CDR1 is SGHRS and CDR2 is YFSETQ. The CDR3 loop reads CASRSTSDSYNEQFF. The CDR3, as DNA: TGCGCCAGCAGGTCGACTAGCGATTCCTACAATGAGCAGTTCTTC.

This chain's CDR3 is CASSSVEGSGANVLTF. Here the CDR3 DNA reads TGTGCCAGTAGTTCGGTAGAGGGCTCTGGGGCCAACGTCCTGACTTTC. V usage is TRBV19 and J usage is TRBJ2-6; a possible D gene is TRBD2 (5 bases). Trimming took off 5 bases at V and 0 bases at J, with 11 bases between the two ends. Germline CDR1 is LNHDA and CDR2 is SQIVND (reference sequence). The CDR3 contains 16 residues.